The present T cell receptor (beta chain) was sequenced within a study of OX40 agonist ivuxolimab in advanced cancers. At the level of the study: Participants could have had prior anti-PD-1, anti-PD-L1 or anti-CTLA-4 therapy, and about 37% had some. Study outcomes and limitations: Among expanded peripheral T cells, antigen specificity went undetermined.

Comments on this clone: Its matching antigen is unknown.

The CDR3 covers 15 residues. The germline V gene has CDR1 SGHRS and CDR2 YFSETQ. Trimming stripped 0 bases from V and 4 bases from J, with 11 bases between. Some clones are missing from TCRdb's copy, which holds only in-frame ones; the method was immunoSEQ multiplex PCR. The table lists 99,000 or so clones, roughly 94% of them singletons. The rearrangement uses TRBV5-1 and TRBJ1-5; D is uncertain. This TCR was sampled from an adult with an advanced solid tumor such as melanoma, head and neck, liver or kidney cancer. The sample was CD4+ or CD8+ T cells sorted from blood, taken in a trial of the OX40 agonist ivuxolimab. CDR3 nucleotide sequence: TGCGCCAGCAGCTTGGGACCCGGAGGGAATCAGCCCCAGCATTTT. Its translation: CASSLGPGGNQPQHF.